The 16 T cell receptor beta chains reported below all come from one sample, sequenced in a study of blood T cells in healthy people across ages. For the second PCR, which ran for roughly 7 to 11 cycles, a sample-barcoded 5' primer and a J-beta primer mix were used. Each CDR3 protein is one row after TCRdb ran MiXCR on the 5' RACE reads. The sample includes roughly 900,000 distinct CDR3 sequences, 29% seen only once; the top ten take roughly a sixth. Sequenced: blood. These receptors all stem from a woman at least 80 years old in good health.

The V gene is TRBV6-5, the J gene TRBJ1-2, with a tentative D call TRBD1 (6 bases). Germline V gene sequence: CDR1 MNHEY, CDR2 SVGAGI. Trimming cost V 6 bases and J 8 bases, with 16 bases left between them. CDR3 length: 13 residues. The CDR3 DNA follows: TGTGCCAGCAGATATCAGGGGTCTACCGGCTACACCTTC. Translated: CASRYQGSTGYTF.

This clonotype has ten or more counts. This chain connects TRBV12-3 or TRBV12-4 to TRBJ2-7; D is uncertain. Trimming left V 4 bases short and J 0 bases short, with 7 bases between. This CDR3 is built from 13 residues. CDR3 region: CASSSGRSYEQYF. The CDR3 region has the DNA TGTGCCAGCAGTTCAGGCCGCTCCTACGAGCAGTACTTC.

This clonotype was recorded at least ten times. The chain carries TRBV18 and TRBJ2-7; 10 positions agree with TRBD1. Germline CDR1 reads KGHSH; CDR2 reads LQKENI. The V segment lost 8 bases and the J segment 3 bases; nucleotides outside the gene matches: 7. This CDR3 spans 14 amino acids. The CDR3 DNA sequence: TGTGCCAGCAGCCCAGGACAGGGGGACTACGAGCAGTACTTC. It translates to CASSPGQGDYEQYF.

To note about this clonotype: Since a much larger clone is just one base distant, this may be a read error. The genes are TRBV10-2 and TRBJ1-2; no clear D gene. Germline CDR1 is WSHSY and CDR2 is SAAADI. This CDR3 spans 14 amino acids. The CDR3 region is CAGSDSKGLYGYTF. DNA of the CDR3: TGCGCCGGCAGCGACTCCAAGGGCCTCTATGGCTACACCTTC.

This clonotype was seen ten or more times. CDR3 protein: CASSPDRGPRDTQYF. The CDR3 DNA sequence: TGTGCCAGCAGCCCCGACAGGGGCCCAAGAGATACGCAGTATTTT. V and J are TRBV7-9 and TRBJ2-3; 8 positions agree with TRBD1. The CDR3 spans 15 residues. Germline assignment: CDR1 SEHNR and CDR2 FQNEAQ (reference sequence). With V trimmed by 5 bases and J by 5 bases, 9 bases remained unmatched.

This clonotype occurred many times. This sequence joins TRBV7-8 and TRBJ2-5; TRBD1 might be the D (6 bases). Looked up from germline, CDR1 is SGHVS and CDR2 is FQNEAQ. V was shortened by 1 base and J by 4 bases, with 13 bases between the two germline ends. CDR3 size: 15 residues. CDR3 DNA: TGTGCCAGCAGCTTAGAGGGACACCCTCGAGAGACCCAGTACTTC. Protein: CASSLEGHPRETQYF.

The chain joins TRBV10-3 to TRBJ1-1, with D possibly being TRBD1 (5 bases). Germline values: CDR1 ENHRY, CDR2 SYGVKD. Between the trimmed V and J ends, which lost 8 bases and 7 bases, there was a span of 17 bases. The CDR3 covers 13 residues. The CDR3 loop is CAIGGMGTSEAFF. The CDR3, as DNA: TGTGCCATCGGGGGGATGGGAACAAGTGAAGCTTTCTTT.

This clonotype was seen at least ten times. V gene TRBV18 combines with J gene TRBJ2-5; 7 bases map to TRBD1. Trimming cost V 8 bases and J 3 bases; bases outside gene matches: 6. The germline V gene encodes CDR1 KGHSH and CDR2 LQKENI. The CDR3 has 13 residues. The CDR3 protein is CASSPGTEETQYF. As DNA, the CDR3 is TGTGCCAGCAGCCCCGGGACAGAAGAGACCCAGTACTTC.

This clonotype was counted only a few times. A read error may explain this, as a much larger clone is one base away. The rearrangement links TRBV5-1 to TRBJ2-1; D may be TRBD1 (6 bases). With the DNA end fitting TRBJ2-7 better, the J assignment may be wrong. Germline CDR1 and CDR2: SGHRS and YFSETQ. The CDR3 runs to 13 residues. The CDR3 region is CASSGTGINEQYF. The CDR3 DNA follows: TGCGCCAGCAGCGGTACAGGGATCAATGAGCAGTACTTC.

This chain connects TRBV20-1 to TRBJ1-1, with D possibly being TRBD1 (6 bases). CDR1 is DFQATT, CDR2 SNEGSKA, per germline (reference sequence). V was trimmed by 3 bases and J by 1 base, leaving 12 bases between them. The CDR3 spans 14 residues. CDR3 sequence: CSASDQGTNTEAFF. CDR3 sequence (DNA): TGCAGTGCTAGTGACCAGGGGACGAACACTGAAGCTTTCTTT.

This clonotype came up a few times. This chain links TRBV27 with TRBJ1-5; tentative D call: TRBD1 (6 bases). The CDR3 has 16 amino acids. Germline CDR1 reads MNHEY; CDR2 reads SMNVEV (reference sequence). V lost 7 bases and J 0 bases, leaving 16 bases between the germline ends. The CDR3 DNA is TGTGCCAGCACCGAATCATGGGGGCATAGCAATCAGCCCCAGCATTTT. Translation: CASTESWGHSNQPQHF.

The genes are TRBV7-9 and TRBJ2-7, with D tentatively TRBD2 (5 bases). Deletions cut 5 bases from V and 5 bases from J, with 22 bases between. Germline-derived CDR1 and CDR2 are SEHNR and FQNEAQ (reference sequence). This CDR3 has 16 amino acids. CDR3 region: CASSLRTGMGSDEQYF. In DNA form, the CDR3 reads TGTGCCAGCAGCCTTCGGACCGGGATGGGAAGCGACGAGCAGTACTTC. Full variable domain (rest looked up from reference TRBV7-9 and TRBJ2-7): DTGVSQNPRHKITKRGQNVTFRCDPISEHNRLYWYRQTLGQGPEFLTYFQNEAQLEKSRLLSDRFSAERPKGSFSTLEIQRTEQGDSAMYLCASSLRTGMGSDEQYFGPGTRLTVT.

This CDR3 reads CASSAEGLVKNIQYF. In DNA, the CDR3 is TGTGCCAGCAGTGCTGAGGGACTAGTCAAAAACATTCAGTACTTC. The gene calls are TRBV2 and TRBJ2-4, with 8 bases matching TRBD2. The CDR3 consists of 15 residues. J was trimmed by 3 bases and V by 4 bases; bases with no gene match: 5. Germline-derived CDR1 and CDR2 are SNHLY and FYNNEI. The variable domain in full, completed from reference TRBV2 and TRBJ2-4, reads EPEVTQTPSHQVTQMGQEVILRCVPISNHLYFYWYRQILGQKVEFLVSFYNNEISEKSEIFDDQFSVERPDGSNFTLKIRSTKLEDSAMYFCASSAEGLVKNIQYFGAGTRLSVL.

There are many counts of this clonotype. The CDR3 protein is CASSLALGGETQYF. The DNA for the CDR3 is TGTGCCAGCAGCTTAGCGCTCGGGGGAGAGACCCAGTACTTC. The J gene is TRBJ2-5, the V gene TRBV7-9; D may be TRBD2 (6 bases). This CDR3 has 14 amino acids. Germline assignment: CDR1 SEHNR and CDR2 FQNEAQ (reference sequence). The V gene lost 0 bases and the J gene lost 4 bases, with 9 bases spanning the gap.

The chain links TRBV15 to TRBJ2-3, with D perhaps TRBD1 or TRBD2 (6 bases each). V was clipped by 6 bases and J by 5 bases, with 21 bases between them. The CDR3 has 16 amino acids. Germline CDR1 is LNHNV and CDR2 is YYDKDF (reference sequence). DNA of the CDR3: TGTGCCACCAGGCTACTCTTGTCGGGGGCGAGAGATACGCAGTATTTT. Translation: CATRLLLSGARDTQYF.

This clonotype was counted many times. The V call is TRBV6-2 or TRBV6-3, the J call TRBJ2-7; D unclear. The CDR3 runs to 13 residues. Germline loops: CDR1 MNHEY, CDR2 SVGEGT. V gave up 6 bases and J gave up 1 base, with 10 bases separating them. The CDR3 nucleotides are TGTGCCAGCAGCCAAAAAGGATCCTACGAGCAGTACTTC. This translates into CASSQKGSYEQYF.